One and the same sample provided the 32 T cell receptor beta chains below, sequenced in a study of T cells in Graves' hyperthyroidism and ophthalmopathy (dated by TCRdb to about 2019). The library relied on multiplex PCR. The sequencer listed for this sample is Illumina HiSeq 2000. The TCR beta CDR3 regions were amplified from RNA transcripts. The TCR CDR3 was subjected to a first round of RT-PCR using the HTBI primer set and the Qiagen OneStep RT-PCR kit. Using fastp at Q25 and MiXCR, TCRdb reprocessed the public reads and kept productive beta chains. When rows share a CDR3 protein, they turn into one entry using the most common DNA and genes. This sample has fewer than 400,000 distinct CDR3 sequences in its table, and about 15% of those were observed once. The top ten constitute roughly a quarter of the sample. Input material: blood. These receptors came from a woman younger than 30 with Graves' hyperthyroidism that later progressed to Graves' ophthalmopathy.

This clonotype was found many times. CDR3 DNA sequence: TGTGCCAGCAGCTTAGTGGCTAGCGGGAGGGCAATAGCCCGCTACGAGCAGTACTTC. Its translation is CASSLVASGRAIARYEQYF. V usage is TRBV11-2 and J usage is TRBJ2-7, with 12 bases lining up with TRBD2. Germline V gives CDR1 SGHAT, CDR2 FQNNGV. CDR3 size: 19 residues. The V segment lost 1 base and the J segment 3 bases; nucleotides outside the gene matches: 13.

This clonotype was counted only a few times. The V and J genes are TRBV9 and TRBJ2-1; TRBD2 matches at 9 bases. Germline CDR1 reads SGDLS; CDR2 reads YYNGEE. V gave up 4 bases and J gave up 2 bases; unmatched junction bases: 4. The CDR3 loop spans 15 amino acids. The CDR3 sequence is CASSPGTSPYNEQFF. CDR3 coding DNA: TGTGCCAGCAGCCCCGGGACTAGCCCCTACAATGAGCAGTTCTTC.

At least ten counts were recorded for this clonotype. The chain carries TRBV20-1 and TRBJ1-5, with a tentative D call TRBD1 (5 bases). The CDR3 has 17 amino acids. CDR1 and CDR2 from the germline V gene are DFQATT and SNEGSKA (reference sequence). V shed 0 bases and J shed 0 bases, with 15 bases lying between them. This chain's CDR3 is CSARDMGDPYSNQPQHF. CDR3 nucleotide sequence: TGCAGTGCTAGAGATATGGGGGATCCCTATAGCAATCAGCCCCAGCATTTT.

This clonotype was seen only a few times. V and J are TRBV6-1 and TRBJ2-1, with 9 bases aligning to TRBD2. CDR1 is MNHNS, CDR2 SASEGT, per germline. V gave up 7 bases and J gave up 8 bases; unmatched junction bases: 15. This CDR3 is 16 amino acids long. The CDR3 is CASNSNTGTSWYEQFF. Written as DNA, the CDR3 is TGTGCCAGCAATTCGAACACCGGGACTAGCTGGTATGAGCAGTTCTTC.

There are many counts of this clonotype. The chain recombines TRBV20-1 with TRBJ2-1, with 8 nucleotides matching TRBD2. This CDR3 has 16 residues. The V gene end was trimmed by 0 bases and the J gene end by 9 bases; junction bases not matched to a gene: 13. Looked up from germline, CDR1 is DFQATT and CDR2 is SNEGSKA (reference sequence). CDR3 amino acids: CSARDSGGGTSTEQFF. The CDR3 DNA is TGCAGTGCTAGAGATAGTGGCGGGGGGACTAGTACTGAGCAGTTCTTC.

This clonotype was seen a handful of times. The chain employs TRBV25-1 and TRBJ2-3; TRBD2 is a possible D gene (6 bases). V was trimmed by 1 base and J by 4 bases, leaving 9 bases between them. The CDR3 length is 14 residues. CDR1 is MGHDK and CDR2 is SYGVNS in the germline V gene. The DNA of the CDR3 is TGTGCCAGCAGTGAATTCAGGGAGGCAGATACGCAGTATTTT. Its protein product is CASSEFREADTQYF.

This clonotype turned up a few times. The chain carries TRBV27 and TRBJ2-7; maybe TRBD1 (5 bases). Between the trimmed V and J ends, which lost 8 bases and 5 bases, there was a span of 10 bases. Per germline, CDR1 MNHEY and CDR2 SMNVEV (reference sequence). There are 11 residues in the CDR3. The CDR3 sequence is CASEQGHEQYF. CDR3 coding DNA: TGTGCCAGCGAGCAGGGCCACGAGCAGTACTTC.

The V gene is TRBV6-1, the J gene TRBJ2-7, with a tentative D call TRBD1 (5 bases). This CDR3 has 14 residues. Trimming removed 7 bases from V and 0 bases from J, with 13 bases in between. Per germline, CDR1 MNHNS and CDR2 SASEGT. The CDR3 DNA is TGTGCCAGCACGGTAATGGACAACTCCTACGAGCAGTACTTC. Protein: CASTVMDNSYEQYF.

There are many counts of this clonotype. V usage is TRBV27 and J usage is TRBJ2-3; 7 nucleotides match TRBD1. CDR1 and CDR2 from the germline V gene are MNHEY and SMNVEV (reference sequence). The CDR3 runs 14 residues. With 8 bases clipped from V and 0 bases from J, the junction kept 5 bases outside the gene matches. Here the CDR3 reads CASSTGQSTDTQYF. The CDR3 DNA is TGTGCCAGCTCCACGGGACAGAGCACAGATACGCAGTATTTT.

This clonotype appeared a few times. The chain joins TRBV19 to TRBJ2-2; D perhaps matches TRBD2 (6 bases). The CDR3 has 14 amino acids. V dropped 7 bases and J dropped 4 bases, with 13 bases sitting between them. Germline V gives CDR1 LNHDA, CDR2 SQIVND (reference sequence). The CDR3 nucleotides read TGTGCCAGTAACCAACTAGCCTCCACCGGGGAGCTGTTTTTT. The encoded protein is CASNQLASTGELFF.

J is TRBJ2-5 and V is TRBV18; TRBD2 matches at 7 bases. Trimming cost V 0 bases and J 5 bases; bases outside gene matches: 9. This CDR3 has 16 amino acids. CDR1 is KGHSH and CDR2 is LQKENI in the germline V gene. CDR3 loop: CASSPPGSGTKETQYF. DNA of the CDR3: TGTGCCAGCTCACCACCGGGGTCTGGGACTAAGGAGACCCAGTACTTC.

This clonotype was seen a few times. V gene TRBV20-1 combines with J gene TRBJ2-7; D is undetermined. CDR1 and CDR2 (germline): DFQATT, SNEGSKA (reference sequence). CDR3 length: 14 amino acids. With 6 bases removed from V and 6 bases from J, the gap between germline ends came to 21 bases. Here the CDR3 DNA reads TGCAGTGCCCCTACCGGCGCCGTCGCAGGCGAGCAGTACTTC. Protein: CSAPTGAVAGEQYF.

This clonotype appeared many times. The chain recombines TRBV6-2 or TRBV6-3 with TRBJ2-3; no firm D call. Trimming cost V 4 bases and J 6 bases, with 20 bases left between them. Germline lookup yields CDR1 MNHEY and CDR2 SVGEGT. This CDR3 comprises 16 residues. As DNA, the CDR3 is TGTGCCAGCAGTTTAGGAGAGCTCCCGAGAGCCGATACGCAGTATTTT. Translating it yields CASSLGELPRADTQYF.

This clonotype was counted ten times or more. V and J are TRBV7-8 and TRBJ1-5, with 11 bases fitting TRBD1. Germline CDR1 is SGHVS and CDR2 is FQNEAQ. The CDR3 has 18 amino acids. Germline trimming cut 1 base from V and 4 bases from J; bases unmatched to any gene: 9. CDR3: CASSLVGGQGAINQPQHF. Written as DNA, the CDR3 is TGTGCCAGCAGCTTAGTAGGAGGACAGGGGGCTATAAATCAGCCCCAGCATTTT.

This clonotype appeared a few times. V is TRBV12-3 or TRBV12-4 and J is TRBJ2-3, with D perhaps matching TRBD2 (6 bases). CDR3 length: 15 amino acids. Trimming cost V 6 bases and J 8 bases, with 21 bases left between them. CDR3 nucleotides: TGTGCCAGCAGCCCACAGCGGGCCCCGCACCGTACGCAGTATTTT. Translated, it gives CASSPQRAPHRTQYF.

A few counts support this clonotype. The chain couples TRBV20-1 to TRBJ2-5; 9 bases fit TRBD2. CDR1 and CDR2 (germline): DFQATT, SNEGSKA (reference sequence). The length of the CDR3 is 19 residues. J gave up 1 base and V 4 bases, and 19 bases lay outside the gene matches. This chain's CDR3 is CSAISRVKEREVLQETQYF. Here the CDR3 DNA reads TGCAGTGCTATCTCCCGGGTCAAGGAGCGGGAGGTACTCCAAGAGACCCAGTACTTC.

A note on this clonotype: Just one base apart from a much larger clone, this may be a read error. V usage is TRBV28 and J usage is TRBJ2-6; D unresolved. V was cut by 4 bases and J by 2 bases, with 6 bases left in between. The germline gives CDR1 MDHEN, CDR2 SYDVKM. This CDR3 has 14 amino acids. The CDR3 spells CASSSPTGANVLTF. CDR3 bases: TGTGCCAGCAGTTCCCCCACTGGGGCCAACGTCCTGACTTTC.

This clonotype was observed many times. V usage is TRBV30 and J usage is TRBJ1-1; the match to TRBD1 covers 9 bases. Germline assignment: CDR1 GTSNPN and CDR2 SVGIG (reference sequence). The CDR3 consists of 15 residues. Losses at the gene ends were 4 bases for V and 4 bases for J; bases not matched to a gene: 10. The CDR3: CAWTGTGSFGTEAFF. The CDR3 bases are TGTGCCTGGACTGGGACAGGGAGCTTTGGCACTGAAGCTTTCTTT.

This clonotype appeared many times. This rearrangement joins TRBV6-1 to TRBJ2-2; 8 bases agree with TRBD1. The trim removed 3 bases at V and 4 bases at J, leaving 10 bases unmatched. This CDR3 is 17 amino acids long. Germline CDR1 reads MNHNS; CDR2 reads SASEGT. This CDR3 is CASSDSRTGPFTGELFF. Written as DNA, the CDR3 is TGTGCCAGCAGTGATTCGAGGACAGGGCCTTTCACCGGGGAGCTGTTTTTT.

There are many counts of this clonotype. This chain connects TRBV28 to TRBJ2-2; D perhaps matches TRBD2 (6 bases). This CDR3 is built from 14 residues. Germline CDR1 is MDHEN and CDR2 is SYDVKM. Trimming cost V 2 bases and J 4 bases, with 8 bases left between them. This CDR3 is CASSLGGTTGELFF. Here the CDR3 DNA reads TGTGCCAGCAGTTTAGGGGGGACCACCGGGGAGCTGTTTTTT. The complete variable domain, with remaining parts taken from reference TRBV28 and TRBJ2-2, reads DVKVTQSSRYLVKRTGEKVFLECVQDMDHENMFWYRQDPGLGLRLIYFSYDVKMKEKGDIPEGYSVSREKKERFSLILESASTNQTSMYLCASSLGGTTGELFFGEGSRLTVL.

Many counts were recorded for this clonotype. The V and J genes are TRBV7-9 and TRBJ2-7; D is undetermined. Germline V gene data show CDR1 as SEHNR and CDR2 as FQNEAQ (reference sequence). CDR3 length: 12 residues. V was cut by 4 bases and J by 3 bases, with 7 bases left in between. The CDR3 region has the DNA TGTGCCAGCAGCTCTCACAACTACGAGCAGTACTTC. This sequence encodes CASSSHNYEQYF.

This chain links TRBV6-2 or TRBV6-3 with TRBJ1-5, with D unclear. The V end was cut by 0 bases, the J end by 7 bases, with 16 bases between. CDR3 length: 16 residues. Germline V gives CDR1 MNHEY, CDR2 SVGEGT. The CDR3 region has the DNA TGTGCCAGCAGTTACTCGAATCCGAGTCATGGGCAGCCCCAGCATTTT. This codes for CASSYSNPSHGQPQHF.

There are many counts of this clonotype. This rearrangement joins TRBV28 to TRBJ2-1; TRBD1 matches at 7 bases. Looked up from germline, CDR1 is MDHEN and CDR2 is SYDVKM. Trimming cost V 3 bases and J 0 bases; bases outside gene matches: 17. This CDR3 is built from 20 residues. For the CDR3, the DNA is TGTGCCAGCAGTTTGTTTTCGGGACAGAGGGTTAGGAGCTCCTACAATGAGCAGTTCTTC. This translates into CASSLFSGQRVRSSYNEQFF.

The chain carries TRBV4-2 and TRBJ2-5, with TRBD1 matching over 9 bases. The germline CDR1 and CDR2 sequences are LGHNA and YNFKEQ. This CDR3 contains 18 residues. The V and J ends lost 1 base and 2 bases, in that order; junction bases with no gene match: 11. The CDR3, as DNA: TGTGCCAGCAGCCAAGGGGTTTTAGACAGGGGGTTACAAGAGACCCAGTACTTC. It encodes CASSQGVLDRGLQETQYF.

The chain employs TRBV11-2 and TRBJ2-3; D possibly uses TRBD1 or TRBD2 (7 bases each). This CDR3 has 17 residues. Trimming left V 5 bases short and J 9 bases short, with 27 bases between. The germline V gene encodes CDR1 SGHAT and CDR2 FQNNGV. CDR3 sequence (DNA): TGTGCCAGCAGCATACTAAAGGGGGGGACAGACCACAGAACGCAGTATTTT. Its protein is CASSILKGGTDHRTQYF.

Ten or more counts support this clonotype. V is TRBV12-3 or TRBV12-4 and J is TRBJ2-2; D could derive from TRBD1 or TRBD2 (5 bases each). The CDR3 totals 17 residues. Trimming removed 5 bases from V and 2 bases from J, with 18 bases in between. CDR3 loop: CASSQEDKIQNTGELFF. CDR3 coding DNA: TGTGCCAGCAGTCAGGAGGACAAAATCCAAAACACCGGGGAGCTGTTTTTT.

This clonotype appeared many times. The V and J genes are TRBV18 and TRBJ2-2, with TRBD1 identical over 9 bases. The V gene end was trimmed by 2 bases and the J gene end by 6 bases; junction bases not matched to a gene: 4. CDR1 is KGHSH and CDR2 is LQKENI in the germline V gene. CDR3 size: 15 residues. The CDR3 sequence: CASSPWTGDAGELFF. CDR3 in DNA: TGTGCCAGCTCACCATGGACAGGGGATGCCGGGGAGCTGTTTTTT.

This clonotype was seen at least ten times. V is TRBV28 and J is TRBJ1-5; D unresolved. The CDR3 totals 15 residues. CDR1 and CDR2 from the germline V gene are MDHEN and SYDVKM. V lost 6 bases and J lost 3, with 15 bases in between. The CDR3 DNA reads as TGTGCCAGCAGCCTAGGGTCCGGAGACAATCAGCCCCAGCATTTT. Translating gives CASSLGSGDNQPQHF.

This clonotype was seen ten or more times. This rearrangement joins TRBV2 to TRBJ2-7, with TRBD2 identical over 9 bases. The V segment lost 0 bases and the J segment 6 bases; nucleotides outside the gene matches: 6. Germline V gene sequence: CDR1 SNHLY, CDR2 FYNNEI. CDR3 size: 15 residues. The CDR3 is CASSEALSGRSEQYF. The DNA for the CDR3 is TGTGCCAGCAGTGAAGCGCTTAGCGGGAGAAGCGAGCAGTACTTC.

The rearrangement links TRBV29-1 to TRBJ1-2; D may be TRBD1 (6 bases). V was pared by 7 bases and J by 2 bases, with 23 bases between. This CDR3 region has 16 residues. CDR1 and CDR2 (germline): SQVTM, ANQGSEA. This CDR3 reads CSALGTSNPTNYGYTF. CDR3 bases: TGCAGCGCCCTAGGGACATCGAACCCAACAAACTATGGCTACACCTTC.

V is TRBV20-1 and J is TRBJ2-3; D tentatively fits TRBD1 or TRBD2 (6 bases each). Germline lookup yields CDR1 DFQATT and CDR2 SNEGSKA (reference sequence). V was cut by 6 bases and J by 6 bases, with 22 bases left in between. The CDR3 sequence is 15 residues long. The CDR3 is CSAPDGGGKSDTQYF. The CDR3 DNA reads TGCAGTGCCCCGGACGGAGGGGGGAAATCTGATACGCAGTATTTT.

The genes are TRBV20-1 and TRBJ2-7, with TRBD2 matching 7 bases. Germline CDR1 is DFQATT and CDR2 is SNEGSKA (reference sequence). The CDR3 is 13 amino acids. The junction had 4 bases not matched to a gene; V was cut back by 1 base and J by 4 bases. CDR3 sequence reads: CSARGSGGYEQYF. The CDR3 DNA sequence: TGCAGTGCTAGAGGCTCGGGGGGATACGAGCAGTACTTC.